The 21 T cell receptor beta chains in this list originate from one sample, sequenced in a study of cytomegalovirus exposure and HLA in healthy donors. Vbeta (60) and Jbeta (13) primers were used in the PCR. Sequenced by immunoSEQ multiplex PCR; TCRdb stores in-frame clones only, minus some. The sample lists 100,000 to 140,000 clones; about 80% were seen once. Specimen: PBMCs. These TCRs come from a man under 40 in good health and CMV-seronegative.

The chain combines TRBV5-4 with TRBJ1-4; D might be TRBD1 (5 bases). Trimming cost V 0 bases and J 7 bases, with 19 bases left between them. This CDR3 is 17 amino acids long. Looked up from germline, CDR1 is SGHNT and CDR2 is YYREEE (reference sequence). This CDR3 is CASSLGFNRGVGEKLFF. DNA for the CDR3: TGTGCCAGCAGCTTGGGATTTAACCGGGGGGTCGGTGAAAAACTGTTTTTT.

This chain joins TRBV18 and TRBJ2-7, with 10 bases that match TRBD1. This CDR3 comprises 16 residues. The V segment lost 1 base and the J segment 3 bases; nucleotides outside the gene matches: 6. Germline V lookup: CDR1 KGHSH, CDR2 LQKENI. The CDR3 sequence: CASSPRRDRGGYEQYF. For the CDR3, the DNA is TGTGCCAGCTCACCACGAAGGGACAGGGGAGGCTACGAGCAGTACTTC.

V usage is TRBV7-9 and J usage is TRBJ2-5; D perhaps matches TRBD1 (5 bases). CDR1 is SEHNR, CDR2 FQNEAQ, per germline (reference sequence). This CDR3 is 12 amino acids long. Trimming took off 11 bases at V and 5 bases at J, with 15 bases between the two ends. The CDR3 bases are TGTGCCTTGGGGCGGCCCCGGGAGACCCAGTACTTC. It codes for CALGRPRETQYF.

This clone occurred a few times. The chain couples TRBV6-1 to TRBJ1-5; D unresolved. This CDR3 spans 14 amino acids. Germline V gene data show CDR1 as MNHNS and CDR2 as SASEGT. Trimming shortened V by 9 bases and J by 1 base, and 13 bases separated the two germline ends. The CDR3 DNA sequence: TGTGCCAGTAGAGGAGGTTCCAGCAATCAGCCCCAGCATTTT. It codes for CASRGGSSNQPQHF.

This clone was counted only a few times. J is TRBJ2-7 and V is TRBV10-2; D possibly corresponds to TRBD1 (6 bases). Trimming shortened V by 2 bases and J by 2 bases, and 13 bases separated the two germline ends. CDR1 and CDR2 from the germline V gene are WSHSY and SAAADI. CDR3 length: 15 residues. CDR3 DNA sequence: TGCGCCAGCAGTGAGCTGCGAACAGGGACCTACGAGCAGTACTTC. Amino acid sequence: CASSELRTGTYEQYF.

The gene calls are TRBV29-1 and TRBJ1-5; 11 bases are a match to TRBD1. V trimming: 5 bases; J trimming: 2 bases; junction bases outside the gene matches: 11. The CDR3 spans 17 residues. Germline CDR1 is SQVTM and CDR2 is ANQGSEA. The CDR3 is CSVWGQGVGLGNQPQHF. CDR3 DNA sequence: TGCAGCGTTTGGGGACAGGGGGTTGGACTCGGCAATCAGCCCCAGCATTTT.

This clone turned up a few times. The chain employs TRBV2 and TRBJ2-7, with a tentative D call TRBD2 (6 bases). V lost 7 bases and J 1 base, leaving 14 bases between the germline ends. This CDR3 is built from 14 residues. Germline lookup yields CDR1 SNHLY and CDR2 FYNNEI. This chain's CDR3 is CASKRVDSSYEQYF. Written as DNA, the CDR3 is TGTGCCAGCAAGCGGGTCGATTCTTCCTACGAGCAGTACTTC.

The V call is TRBV5-4, the J call TRBJ2-5, with 8 bases aligning to TRBD2. The V gene's germline CDR1 is SGHNT and CDR2 YYREEE (reference sequence). After removal of 1 base from V and 3 bases from J, the junction contained 8 bases not matched to a gene. The CDR3 sequence is 16 residues long. The DNA for the CDR3 is TGTGCCAGCAGCTTGCCGAGCGGGAGAGGAGAAGAGACCCAGTACTTC. This encodes CASSLPSGRGEETQYF.

This chain uses TRBV6-6 with TRBJ1-3; D is uncertain. Per the germline V gene, CDR1 is MNHNY and CDR2 is SVGAGI (reference sequence). Trimming stripped 4 bases from V and 1 base from J, with 8 bases between. The CDR3 contains 14 residues. DNA for the CDR3: TGTGCCAGCAGTTCGAGCGGGTCTGGAAACACCATATATTTT. Translated: CASSSSGSGNTIYF.

This clone was seen more than once but under ten times. This chain connects TRBV2 to TRBJ2-7; 7 nucleotides agree with TRBD1. V was pared by 1 base and J by 6 bases, with 3 bases of the junction left unmatched. The CDR3 runs to 13 residues. The germline V gene encodes CDR1 SNHLY and CDR2 FYNNEI. The CDR3 spells CASSEERGREQYF. DNA of the CDR3: TGTGCCAGCAGTGAAGAGAGGGGGCGCGAGCAGTACTTC.

This chain connects TRBV5-1 to TRBJ1-1; 11 nucleotides align to TRBD1. With V trimmed by 4 bases and J by 4 bases, 6 bases remained unmatched. Germline CDR1 SGHRS, CDR2 YFSETQ. The CDR3 extends over 15 amino acids. The CDR3, as DNA: TGCGCCAGCAGCAGGACAGGGGGCAGTAGCACTGAAGCTTTCTTT. This sequence encodes CASSRTGGSSTEAFF.

This chain links TRBV10-2 with TRBJ1-1; D is possibly TRBD1 (6 bases). Between the trimmed V and J ends, which lost 0 bases and 3 bases, there was a span of 14 bases. This CDR3 is 16 amino acids long. CDR1 is WSHSY and CDR2 is SAAADI in the germline V gene. CDR3 sequence (DNA): TGCGCCAGCAGTGAGTCGAAATGGGGGCTTGACACTGAAGCTTTCTTT. This sequence encodes CASSESKWGLDTEAFF.

The CDR3 sequence: CASSPRPGLAGTDTQYF. CDR3 in DNA: TGTGCCAGCTCACCAAGGCCGGGACTAGCCGGCACAGATACGCAGTATTTT. V gene TRBV18 combines with J gene TRBJ2-3; 9 bases align to TRBD2. The CDR3 length is 17 residues. V dropped 2 bases and J dropped 1; count of bases not matched to a gene: 7. CDR1 is KGHSH, CDR2 LQKENI, per germline.

V and J are TRBV14 and TRBJ1-2, with 7 positions matching TRBD1. The CDR3 is 13 residues long. Germline V CDR1 and CDR2: SGHDN, FVKESK. The V and J ends lost 6 bases and 4 bases, in that order; junction bases with no gene match: 5. The CDR3 sequence is CASSPTGIYGYTF. As DNA, the CDR3 is TGTGCCAGCAGTCCGACAGGGATCTATGGCTACACCTTC. The entire variable domain, with the rest obtained from reference TRBV14 and TRBJ1-2, is as follows: EAGVTQFPSHSVIEKGQTVTLRCDPISGHDNLYWYRRVMGKEIKFLLHFVKESKQDESGMPNNRFLAERTGGTYSTLKVQPAELEDSGVYFCASSPTGIYGYTFGSGTRLTVV.

CDR3: CASSFRDLSYNEQFF. Written as DNA, the CDR3 is TGTGCCAGCAGCTTCCGGGACTTATCCTACAATGAGCAGTTCTTC. The V gene is TRBV27, the J gene TRBJ2-1; weak D call: TRBD2 (6 bases). Germline CDR1 is MNHEY and CDR2 is SMNVEV (reference sequence). The CDR3 contains 15 residues. Trimming took off 6 bases at V and 1 base at J, with 13 bases between the two ends.

This clone was seen a few times. V gene TRBV29-1 combines with J gene TRBJ2-3, with D possibly being TRBD1 (5 bases). The CDR3 contains 14 residues. V was shortened by 3 bases and J by 2 bases, with 12 bases between the two germline ends. The germline gives CDR1 SQVTM, CDR2 ANQGSEA. Here the CDR3 DNA reads TGCAGCGTTGACCAGGGCATGGCCACAGATACGCAGTATTTT. This translates into CSVDQGMATDTQYF.

This rearrangement joins TRBV13 to TRBJ1-1; no definite D call. V was shortened by 6 bases and J by 0 bases, with 11 bases between the two germline ends. Per the germline V gene, CDR1 is PRHDT and CDR2 is FYEKMQ (reference sequence). This CDR3 spans 14 amino acids. The CDR3 here is CASSLRGVNTEAFF. The DNA of the CDR3 is TGTGCCAGCAGTCTTCGGGGAGTGAACACTGAAGCTTTCTTT.

The J gene is TRBJ2-2, the V gene TRBV7-6, with 7 bases that match TRBD1. The trim removed 4 bases at V and 4 bases at J, leaving 3 bases unmatched. Germline values: CDR1 SGHVS, CDR2 FNYEAQ. The CDR3 has 14 amino acids. The CDR3 reads CASSSRQGTGELFF. The CDR3, as DNA: TGTGCCAGCAGCTCACGACAGGGCACCGGGGAGCTGTTTTTT. Filled out from reference TRBV7-6 and TRBJ2-2, the complete variable domain reads GAGVSQSPRYKVTKRGQDVALRCDPISGHVSLYWYRQALGQGPEFLTYFNYEAQQDKSGLPNDRFSAERPEGSISTLTIQRTEQRDSAMYRCASSSRQGTGELFFGEGSRLTVL.

The CDR3 DNA sequence: TGTGCCAGTAGTATACCCCCGGGACAGCGAAATCAGCCCCAGCATTTT. Its protein product is CASSIPPGQRNQPQHF. This rearrangement joins TRBV19 to TRBJ1-5; 7 bases fit TRBD1. Germline CDR1 reads LNHDA; CDR2 reads SQIVND (reference sequence). CDR3 size: 16 residues. The ends lost 2 bases at V and 4 bases at J; junction bases unmatched: 8.

The chain joins TRBV6-5 to TRBJ2-5; D remains ambiguous. Looked up from germline, CDR1 is MNHEY and CDR2 is SVGAGI. CDR3 length: 13 amino acids. Trimming took 2 bases from V and 7 from J, leaving 11 bases between them. CDR3 in DNA: TGTGCCAGCAGTTACCTCGCAGGCCTGACCCAGTACTTC. Translating gives CASSYLAGLTQYF.

V and J are TRBV7-8 and TRBJ1-3; tentative D call: TRBD1 (6 bases). The V end was cut by 4 bases, the J end by 0 bases, with 16 bases between. CDR1 and CDR2 from the germline V gene are SGHVS and FQNEAQ. The CDR3 extends over 17 amino acids. This chain's CDR3 is CASSYLGGPGSGNTIYF. The CDR3 coding sequence is TGTGCCAGCAGCTACCTGGGGGGGCCCGGCTCTGGAAACACCATATATTTT.